This TCR beta chain was captured in a study of graft-versus-host responses after intestinal transplantation. Study-level points and caveats: Where graft-donor T cell macrochimerism was present, patients had high graft-versus-host to host-versus-graft clonal ratios in allografts.

The table came from immunoSEQ multiplex PCR; TCRdb's copy has only in-frame clones and leaves some out. The sample shows tens of thousands of clones, 90% to 95% of them seen only once. The CDR3 is 14 residues long. Germline lookup yields CDR1 SGHRS and CDR2 YFSETQ. Between the trimmed V and J ends, which lost 2 bases and 6 bases, there was a span of 11 bases. Remarks on this clone: Its target is not known.

This rearrangement joins TRBV5-1 to TRBJ2-2; no clear D. The sequence was obtained from a human donor who was the organ donor for an intestinal transplant. The sample consisted of unstimulated CD4+ T cells sorted from spleen or lymph node cells, taken before transplant. The CDR3 reads CASSLWVGAGELFF. DNA for the CDR3: TGCGCCAGCAGCTTATGGGTCGGTGCCGGGGAGCTGTTTTTT.